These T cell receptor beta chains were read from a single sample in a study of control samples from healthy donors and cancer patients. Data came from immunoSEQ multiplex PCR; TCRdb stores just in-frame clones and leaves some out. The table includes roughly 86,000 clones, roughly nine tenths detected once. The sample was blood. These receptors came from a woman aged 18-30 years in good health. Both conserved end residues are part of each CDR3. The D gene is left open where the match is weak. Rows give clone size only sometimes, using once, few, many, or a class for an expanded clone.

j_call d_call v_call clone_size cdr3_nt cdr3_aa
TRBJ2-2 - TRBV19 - TGTGCCGCAAACACGGGGGGCCCCGGGGAGCTGTTTTTT CAANTGGPGELFF
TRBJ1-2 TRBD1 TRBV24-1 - TGTGCCACCAGTGTTGGGACAGGTTGGTTCTATGGCTACACCTTC CATSVGTGWFYGYTF
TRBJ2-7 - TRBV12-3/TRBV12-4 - TGTGCCAGCAGTCCAGACAGAGAGCAGTACTTC CASSPDREQYF
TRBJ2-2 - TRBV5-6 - TGTGCCAGCAGCCAAGTCCCAACGAACACCGGGGAGCTGTTTTTT CASSQVPTNTGELFF
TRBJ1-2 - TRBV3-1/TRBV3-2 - TGTGCCAGCAGCCAAGAGGGGGGAGAATCTCGGGGCTACACCTTC CASSQEGGESRGYTF
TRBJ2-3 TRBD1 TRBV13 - TGTGCCAGCAGCTTAGACACGACAGGGTCAGATACGCAGTATTTT CASSLDTTGSDTQYF
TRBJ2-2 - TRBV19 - TGTGCCAGTAGCCGAGTGGGGTTCATAGACACCGGGGAGCTGTTTTTT CASSRVGFIDTGELFF
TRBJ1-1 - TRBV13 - TGTGCCAGCAGCTTATACATGGGGGAAAGGGATACTGAAGCTTTCTTT CASSLYMGERDTEAFF
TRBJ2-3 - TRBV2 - TGTGCCAGCAGTTACACGTCAGATACGCAGTATTTT CASSYTSDTQYF
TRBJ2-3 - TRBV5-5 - TGTGCCAGCAGCTTGGCGGTGGACCTAGGGTACTATTTT CASSLAVDLGYYF
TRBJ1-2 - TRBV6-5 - TGTGCCAGCATCGCCCCGGGCTATGGCTACACCTTC CASIAPGYGYTF
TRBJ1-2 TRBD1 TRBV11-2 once TGTGCCAGCAGCTCGGGGACAGGGAACTATGGCTACACCTTC CASSSGTGNYGYTF
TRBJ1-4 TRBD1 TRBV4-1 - TGCGCCAGCAGCCAAGGGGACAGGGATGATGAAAAACTGTTTTTT CASSQGDRDDEKLFF
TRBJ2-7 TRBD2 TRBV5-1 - TGCGCCAGCAGCTCCCAGGGAGGGGAGCAGTACTTC CASSSQGGEQYF
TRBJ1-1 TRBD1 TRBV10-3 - TGTGCCATCAGCGCCGGGACAGTCTACCCGGGTGAAGCTTTCTTT CAISAGTVYPGEAFF
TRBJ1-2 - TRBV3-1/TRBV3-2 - TGTGCCAGCAGCAGCTCACGAAGGGTCGGAGATGGCTACACCTTC CASSSSRRVGDGYTF
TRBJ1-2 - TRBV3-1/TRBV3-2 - TGTGCCAGCAGCCAACTTGACAACTATGGCTACACCTTC CASSQLDNYGYTF
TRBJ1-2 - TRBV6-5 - TGTGCCAGCAAGGGTTATGGCTACACCTTC CASKGYGYTF
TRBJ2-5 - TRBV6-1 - TGTGCCAGCAGTGGCGCCGAGAGGGACCGAGATGAGACCCAGTACTTC CASSGAERDRDETQYF
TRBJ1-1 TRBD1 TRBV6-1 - TGTGCCAGCAGTGGATATCGGGACAGTAGGAACACTGAAGCTTTCTTT CASSGYRDSRNTEAFF
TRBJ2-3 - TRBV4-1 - TGCGCCAGCAGCCAAGCCACGGGGAGCACAGATACGCAGTATTTT CASSQATGSTDTQYF
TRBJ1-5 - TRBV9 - TGTGCCAGCAGCGTAGACAGTTCGGGGCCCCAGCATTTT CASSVDSSGPQHF
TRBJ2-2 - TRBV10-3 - TGTGCCATCAGTGAGGTCGAGGACGGGGAGCTGTTTTTT CAISEVEDGELFF
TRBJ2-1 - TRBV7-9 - TGTGCCAGCAGCTTAGGAGTCTACAACAATGAGCAGTTCTTC CASSLGVYNNEQFF
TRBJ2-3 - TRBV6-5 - TGTGCCAGCAGGGAGGGACAGTTTGCCACAGATACGCAGTATTTT CASREGQFATDTQYF
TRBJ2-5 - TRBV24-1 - TGTGCCACCAGTGACCCTCCGGGAGAGACCCAGTACTTC CATSDPPGETQYF
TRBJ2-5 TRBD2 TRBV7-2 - TGTGCCAGCAGCTTAGTTGGGACTAGCGGGGGGCCGGGGGAGACCCAGTACTTC CASSLVGTSGGPGETQYF
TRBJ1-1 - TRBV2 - TGTGCCAGCATACGTGGGCAGGCGAACACTGAAGCTTTCTTT CASIRGQANTEAFF
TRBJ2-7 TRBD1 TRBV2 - TGTGCCAGCTTGATTCCGGGACAGGCGTACTACGAGCAGTACTTC CASLIPGQAYYEQYF
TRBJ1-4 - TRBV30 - TGTGCCTGGACCTCATCAGAGGGCCGGGATGAAAAACTGTTTTTT CAWTSSEGRDEKLFF
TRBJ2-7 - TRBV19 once TGTGCCAGTAGTATTGCCCCCCTCGGGGGCTACGAGCAGTACTTC CASSIAPLGGYEQYF
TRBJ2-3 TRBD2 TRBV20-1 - TGCAGTGCTAGTCTATCGGGACTAGCGGGGGGTGATACGCAGTATTTT CSASLSGLAGGDTQYF
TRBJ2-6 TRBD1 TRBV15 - TGTGCCACCAGCAGATCCGGGACAGGCCCCTCTGGGGCCAACGTCCTGACTTTC CATSRSGTGPSGANVLTF
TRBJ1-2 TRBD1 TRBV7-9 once TGTGCCAGCAGCTCGGGACAGGGGGATGGCTACACCTTC CASSSGQGDGYTF
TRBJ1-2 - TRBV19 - TGTGCCAGTAGTATAGATGTCCAGGCTCCTCTGGATAACTATGGCTACACCTTC CASSIDVQAPLDNYGYTF
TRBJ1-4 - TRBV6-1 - TGTGCCAGCAGTGAGCTGACTGGGACCAATGAAAAACTGTTTTTT CASSELTGTNEKLFF
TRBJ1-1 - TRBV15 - TGTGCCACCAGCAGAGATCGAGGTCATCCTCTGGGTTTCTTT CATSRDRGHPLGFF
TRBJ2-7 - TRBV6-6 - TGTGCCAGCAGCCCACCGGACGGGGGTACCTACGAGCAGTACTTC CASSPPDGGTYEQYF
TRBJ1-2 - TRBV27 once TGTGCCAGCAGTTTATCCAGGTTAAATGGCTACACCTTC CASSLSRLNGYTF
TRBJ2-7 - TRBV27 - TGTGCCAGCAGTTTAATGGCAGGGGAGGACGAGCAGTACTTC CASSLMAGEDEQYF
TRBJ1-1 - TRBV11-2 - TGTGCCAGCAGCGCTCGATCTCGCACTGAAGCTTTCTTT CASSARSRTEAFF
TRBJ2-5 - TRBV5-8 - TGTGCCAGCAGCGGGGGCCCGATCTCAGAGACCCAGTACTTC CASSGGPISETQYF
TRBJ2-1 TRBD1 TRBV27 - TGTGCCAGCACCTTGGGGACAGGGAGTTCCAGTGAGCAGTTCTTC CASTLGTGSSSEQFF
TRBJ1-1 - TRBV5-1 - TGCGCCAGCGCCCCCTGGGGGGCAGGGGCGAACACTGAAGCTTTCTTT CASAPWGAGANTEAFF
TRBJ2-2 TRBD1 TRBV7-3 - TGTGCCAGCAGCTTGGACAGGGATGGCGGGGAGCTGTTTTTT CASSLDRDGGELFF
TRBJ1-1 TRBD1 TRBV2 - TGTGCCAGCAGCAAAGACAGGGAAACTGAAGCTTTCTTT CASSKDRETEAFF